These 24 T cell receptor beta chains originate from one sample sequenced in a study of T-cell memory formation after mild COVID-19 (dated by TCRdb to the early 2020s). The protocol used for the library was 5' RACE. Reads for this sample came from an Illumina NovaSeq 6000. In-frame beta chains were kept once TCRdb had trimmed the public reads at Q25 with fastp and called clones with MiXCR. A single entry per CDR3 protein holds the most common genes and DNA from its merged rows. This sample holds 250,000 to 350,000 distinct CDR3 sequences; more than 15% were observed only once. The ten largest make up over 20% of the sample. Input material: PBMCs or a T cell subset sorted from them (not recorded which). These receptor sequences come from a man between 18 and 29 years old who had mild COVID-19 (a few samples of this study predate the infection). The sample titles of this study are shuffled in the database, so cell type and time point are left out; the donor was told from shared clones.

This clonotype was picked up a small number of times. The V and J genes are TRBV7-8 and TRBJ1-5, with D possibly being TRBD1 (6 bases). This CDR3 is 16 amino acids long. Trimming took 5 bases from V and 0 from J, leaving 14 bases between them. CDR1 and CDR2 from the germline V gene are SGHVS and FQNEAQ. CDR3: CASSPRTEYSNQPQHF. The CDR3 bases are TGTGCCAGCAGCCCAAGGACAGAATATAGCAATCAGCCCCAGCATTTT.

This chain links TRBV20-1 with TRBJ2-7; possible D gene TRBD1, 5 bases. V lost 2 bases to trimming and J lost 3 bases, with 14 bases between them. The CDR3 runs to 14 residues. CDR1 DFQATT and CDR2 SNEGSKA come from the germline V gene (reference sequence). The CDR3 DNA follows: TGCAGTGCTAGACCTCTCAGGGTTAGCTACGAGCAGTACGTC. Its protein product is CSARPLRVSYEQYV.

This clonotype was seen many times. The V and J genes are TRBV5-1 and TRBJ1-1; D unclear. The V gene's germline CDR1 is SGHRS and CDR2 YFSETQ. With 1 base removed from V and 0 bases from J, the gap between germline ends came to 10 bases. This CDR3 is built from 15 residues. The CDR3 loop is CASSLWNRLNTEAFF. CDR3 coding DNA: TGCGCCAGCAGCTTGTGGAACAGACTGAACACTGAAGCTTTCTTT.

DNA for the CDR3: TGCGCCAGCAGCCAAGTATCCCGGGACAGGGGATCACCCCTCCACTTT. As protein: CASSQVSRDRGSPLHF. The J gene is TRBJ1-6, the V gene TRBV4-1; 10 bases align to TRBD1. The CDR3 consists of 16 residues. Trimming cost V 1 base and J 10 bases; bases outside gene matches: 7. Looked up from germline, CDR1 is MGHRA and CDR2 is YSYEKL.

The chain is built from TRBV10-3 and TRBJ2-1; D is tentatively TRBD1 or TRBD2 (5 bases each). The CDR3 has 14 residues. Trimming took 3 bases from V and 5 from J, leaving 11 bases between them. Per the germline V gene, CDR1 is ENHRY and CDR2 is SYGVKD. The CDR3 is CAISDGTANNEQFF. CDR3 coding DNA: TGTGCCATCAGTGACGGGACGGCAAACAATGAGCAGTTCTTC.

The rearrangement links TRBV29-1 to TRBJ2-2, with 9 bases matching TRBD1. The germline gives CDR1 SQVTM, CDR2 ANQGSEA. The CDR3 sequence is 15 residues long. Trimming cost V 5 bases and J 6 bases; bases outside gene matches: 10. CDR3 DNA: TGCAGCGTTCTTCCTTTTGGGACAGGGTCCGGGGAGCTGTTTTTT. Translating gives CSVLPFGTGSGELFF.

The V gene is TRBV7-9, the J gene TRBJ2-3, with D possibly matching TRBD2 (6 bases). The CDR3 is 14 amino acids. Germline lookup yields CDR1 SEHNR and CDR2 FQNEAQ (reference sequence). Trimming cost V 1 base and J 5 bases, with 10 bases left between them. The CDR3 protein is CASSLDRRGDTQYF. The CDR3 region has the DNA TGTGCCAGCAGCTTAGACCGGAGGGGAGATACGCAGTATTTT.

This clonotype was recorded at least ten times. The chain links TRBV12-3 or TRBV12-4 to TRBJ2-1, with 7 bases fitting TRBD2. This CDR3 region has 13 residues. Trimming removed 3 bases from V and 9 bases from J; junction bases left unmatched: 5. The CDR3 DNA reads as TGTGCCAGCAGTTTGGGACTAAAGGGTGAGCAGTTCTTC. Its protein product is CASSLGLKGEQFF.

This clonotype has at least ten counts. This chain connects TRBV5-1 to TRBJ2-5; TRBD2 is a possible D gene (6 bases). V lost 2 bases to trimming and J lost 2 bases, with 10 bases between them. The V gene's germline CDR1 is SGHRS and CDR2 YFSETQ. This CDR3 has 14 residues. CDR3 amino acids: CASSLTGEQETQYF. CDR3 in DNA: TGCGCCAGCAGCTTAACGGGGGAACAAGAGACCCAGTACTTC.

The chain is built from TRBV18 and TRBJ1-3; D might be TRBD1 (6 bases). The CDR3 sequence is 16 residues long. Germline V gives CDR1 KGHSH, CDR2 LQKENI. The V end was cut by 0 bases, the J end by 3 bases, with 12 bases between. The CDR3 sequence: CASSPPSGQHGNTIYF. CDR3 nucleotide sequence: TGTGCCAGCTCACCACCGTCCGGACAGCATGGAAACACCATATATTTT.

This clonotype has a count of ten or more. This chain uses TRBV12-3 or TRBV12-4 with TRBJ2-7, with D maybe TRBD1 (6 bases). V dropped 1 base and J dropped 0 bases, with 10 bases sitting between them. CDR3 size: 15 residues. This CDR3 reads CASSLGDTVSYEQYF. The DNA for the CDR3 is TGTGCCAGCAGTTTAGGGGACACCGTCTCCTACGAGCAGTACTTC.

This clonotype occurred many times. The chain uses TRBV6-5 and TRBJ1-3; D remains ambiguous. The CDR3 is 14 amino acids. V was trimmed by 6 bases and J by 0 bases, leaving 9 bases between them. Looked up from germline, CDR1 is MNHEY and CDR2 is SVGAGI. In DNA form, the CDR3 reads TGTGCCAGCAGCGGAGGAACCTCTGGAAACACCATATATTTT. Amino acid sequence: CASSGGTSGNTIYF.

In this sample, this clonotype turned up a few times. The chain recombines TRBV7-2 with TRBJ2-3, with D unresolved. Trimming cost V 2 bases and J 0 bases, with 9 bases left between them. Germline values: CDR1 SGHTA, CDR2 FQGNSA. The CDR3 runs to 15 residues. The CDR3: CASSLSIVSTDTQYF. The DNA for the CDR3 is TGTGCCAGCAGCTTAAGTATCGTGAGCACAGATACGCAGTATTTT.

This clonotype was observed at least ten times. This chain links TRBV7-9 with TRBJ2-1; no definite D call. The CDR3 runs to 16 residues. Germline assignment: CDR1 SEHNR and CDR2 FQNEAQ (reference sequence). Trimming took 0 bases from V and 4 from J, leaving 13 bases between them. In DNA form, the CDR3 reads TGTGCCAGCAGCTTAGCGGTACAGAAGCGATACAATGAGCAGTTCTTC. Translated, it gives CASSLAVQKRYNEQFF.

This chain joins TRBV4-3 and TRBJ2-7; TRBD1 matches 8 bases. V shed 1 base and J 3 bases; nucleotides not matched to a gene: 8. The CDR3 totals 16 residues. Germline V gene data show CDR1 as LGHNA and CDR2 as YSLEER. The CDR3 is CASSQAHRGEGYEQYF. The CDR3 nucleotides read TGCGCCAGCAGCCAAGCCCACAGGGGGGAAGGCTACGAGCAGTACTTC.

A few counts support this clonotype. This chain connects TRBV28 to TRBJ2-6, with unresolved D. CDR3 size: 13 residues. Trimming removed 6 bases from V and 0 bases from J, with 3 bases in between. CDR1 is MDHEN and CDR2 is SYDVKM in the germline V gene. CDR3: CASSNSGANVLTF. DNA of the CDR3: TGTGCCAGCAGCAACTCTGGGGCCAACGTCCTGACTTTC.

The chain has TRBV25-1 and TRBJ2-2; D is unclear. Germline V gives CDR1 MGHDK, CDR2 SYGVNS. CDR3 length: 14 residues. Deletions cut 4 bases from V and 8 bases from J, with 14 bases between. The CDR3 coding sequence is TGTGCCAGCAGTGGGACGGTCATGGCGGGGGAGCTGTTTTTT. Translated: CASSGTVMAGELFF.

In this sample, this clonotype turned up a few times. The chain uses TRBV10-3 and TRBJ2-7; D is unclear. Between the trimmed V and J ends, which lost 8 bases and 0 bases, there was a span of 8 bases. The CDR3 contains 12 residues. Germline lookup yields CDR1 ENHRY and CDR2 SYGVKD. CDR3 DNA sequence: TGTGCCATCGGCGTACCCTCCTACGAGCAGTACTTC. This sequence encodes CAIGVPSYEQYF.

This clonotype showed up many times. V is TRBV4-3 and J is TRBJ2-3, with 7 bases aligning to TRBD2. With 0 bases clipped from V and 1 base from J, the junction kept 4 bases outside the gene matches. The germline V gene has CDR1 LGHNA and CDR2 YSLEER. The CDR3 loop spans 16 amino acids. In nucleotides, the CDR3 is TGCGCCAGCAGCCAAGATGGGGCGGGGGGCACAGATACGCAGTATTTT. Translated, it gives CASSQDGAGGTDTQYF.

The chain has TRBV12-5 and TRBJ1-2, with D possibly matching TRBD1 (5 bases). Germline V gene data show CDR1 as LGHNT and CDR2 as FRNRAP. Trimming pared 1 base from V and 10 bases from J, leaving 13 bases between. The CDR3 has 13 residues. CDR3 sequence reads: CASGLGQGVPYTF. The CDR3 DNA sequence: TGTGCTAGTGGTTTGGGGCAGGGAGTTCCCTACACCTTC.

This clonotype was observed a few times. The chain links TRBV28 to TRBJ1-5, with 8 bases that match TRBD1. This CDR3 has 15 residues. The trim removed 6 bases at V and 5 bases at J, leaving 9 bases unmatched. The V gene's germline CDR1 is MDHEN and CDR2 SYDVKM. The CDR3 here is CASRGDRGRYQPQHF. The CDR3 DNA reads as TGTGCCAGCAGGGGAGACAGGGGAAGGTATCAGCCCCAGCATTTT.

This clonotype has just a few counts. The chain is built from TRBV6-2 or TRBV6-3 and TRBJ2-7; TRBD1 matches at 7 bases. The CDR3 has 16 residues. Germline values: CDR1 MNHEY, CDR2 SVGEGT. V gave up 8 bases and J gave up 2 bases; unmatched junction bases: 15. The CDR3 here is CASATVMTGSPYEQYF. CDR3 nucleotide sequence: TGTGCCAGCGCTACCGTTATGACAGGGAGCCCCTACGAGCAGTACTTC.

This clonotype came up a few times. The gene calls are TRBV5-1 and TRBJ2-1; 7 bases agree with TRBD1. Germline CDR1 SGHRS, CDR2 YFSETQ. V trimming: 4 bases; J trimming: 9 bases; junction bases outside the gene matches: 10. This CDR3 comprises 14 residues. As DNA, the CDR3 is TGCGCCAGCAGCCCACTCGACAGGGCGGGTGAGCAGTTCTTC. It specifies CASSPLDRAGEQFF.

This clonotype was counted between two and nine times. The gene calls are TRBV19 and TRBJ1-1; D is perhaps TRBD1 (6 bases). The V end lost 0 bases, the J end lost 6 bases, and 17 bases lay between the germline ends. This CDR3 comprises 16 residues. Germline V gives CDR1 LNHDA, CDR2 SQIVND (reference sequence). The CDR3, as DNA: TGTGCCAGTAGTATAGAGGGGGCCCACCCCACGCCTGAAGCTTTCTTT. Protein: CASSIEGAHPTPEAFF.